The following is a T cell receptor (beta chain) sequence with its context. Its antigen remains unknown. One end of the junction is discordant with germline, which a read error may explain. Notes on the study in general: Whole repertoires were not studied in the larger cohort, only one V-J beta rearrangement.

Via MiXCR, TCRdb re-called the 5' RACE reads, giving one row per CDR3 protein. Among roughly 8,200 distinct CDR3 sequences, around 53% were seen once, and the ten largest hold around 5%. This sequence was found in a female donor with breast cancer. The sample comprised memory CD4+ T cells sorted from a lymph node. Subset meaning: memory CD4+ T cells, CD4+CD45RO+CD25-.

CDR3 region: CAWSRGTSGTFGNNEQLF. The DNA of the CDR3 is TGTGCCTGGAGTCGGGGGACTAGCGGGACCTTCGGCAACAATGAGCAGCTCTTC. The chain recombines TRBV30 with TRBJ2-1; 13 bases agree with TRBD2. This CDR3 region has 18 residues. Looked up from germline, CDR1 is GTSNPN and CDR2 is SVGIG (reference sequence).